Shown below are 13 T cell receptor beta chains from a single sample sequenced in a study of a mutant IDH1 vaccine in newly diagnosed glioma. Time point given: week 11, during vaccination. Every single dose of the vaccine, 300 ug of mutant IDH1 20-mer peptide, came with topical imiquimod. TCRdb keeps only in-frame clones here, not all; method: immunoSEQ multiplex PCR. The sample comprises roughly 110,000 clones, roughly 90% of which are singletons, and 0.5% to 0.65% rests with the top ten. These receptors are not linked to any known antigen. Here the sequenced sample was PBMCs, taken from a glioma patient whose treatment included an IDH1 peptide vaccine. These receptors were taken from a woman between 50 and 59 years old with glioma.

The chain uses TRBV6-5 and TRBJ1-2, with D perhaps TRBD1 (5 bases). Germline loops: CDR1 MNHEY, CDR2 SVGAGI. The length of the CDR3 is 15 residues. Trimming removed 5 bases at V and 8 bases at J, with 21 bases between. CDR3 sequence: CASSRGANEMNGYTF. The CDR3 region has the DNA TGTGCCAGCAGTAGGGGAGCCAACGAAATGAACGGCTACACCTTC.

The chain has TRBV28 and TRBJ2-7; weak D call: TRBD1 (6 bases). Germline CDR1 and CDR2: MDHEN and SYDVKM. With 8 bases removed from V and 4 bases from J, the gap between germline ends came to 12 bases. The CDR3 runs to 12 residues. DNA of the CDR3: TGTGCCAGCTCCCGACAGGTTTACGAGCAGTACTTC. Protein sequence: CASSRQVYEQYF.

This chain joins TRBV15 and TRBJ2-3, with 10 bases lining up with TRBD2. V lost 5 bases to trimming and J lost 0 bases; unmatched junction nucleotides: 8. The CDR3 extends over 17 amino acids. Germline V gene sequence: CDR1 LNHNV, CDR2 YYDKDF (reference sequence). The CDR3 protein is CATSGTSGEVSTDTQYF. The DNA for the CDR3 is TGTGCCACCAGCGGCACTAGCGGGGAAGTCAGCACAGATACGCAGTATTTT. The whole variable domain, filled in from reference TRBV15 and TRBJ2-3, reads DAMVIQNPRYQVTQFGKPVTLSCSQTLNHNVMYWYQQKSSQAPKLLFHYYDKDFNNEADTPDNFQSRRPNTSFCFLDIRSPGLGDTAMYLCATSGTSGEVSTDTQYFGPGTRLTVL.

J is TRBJ1-6 and V is TRBV27, with a tentative D call TRBD1 (6 bases). CDR3 length equals 16 residues. Trimming pared 3 bases from V and 3 bases from J, leaving 12 bases between. Looked up from germline, CDR1 is MNHEY and CDR2 is SMNVEV (reference sequence). DNA for the CDR3: TGTGCCAGCAGTTTGGCACAGGGCGACTATAATTCACCCCTCCACTTT. Amino acids: CASSLAQGDYNSPLHF.

CDR3 loop: CASSLFSGRGETQYF. The CDR3 DNA reads TGTGCCAGCAGTTTATTCTCGGGCAGGGGGGAGACCCAGTACTTC. V is TRBV27 and J is TRBJ2-5; TRBD1 agrees at 7 bases. This CDR3 comprises 15 residues. Germline V lookup: CDR1 MNHEY, CDR2 SMNVEV (reference sequence). J was trimmed by 5 bases and V by 1 base; bases with no gene match: 7.

The chain recombines TRBV5-7 with TRBJ2-1; TRBD1 or TRBD2 may be the D gene (7 bases each). TRBV5-7 is identified as an open reading frame with a role that is uncertain. Between the trimmed V and J ends, which lost 4 bases and 4 bases, there was a span of 15 bases. The CDR3 length is 15 residues. In DNA, the CDR3 is TGTGCCAGCAGCCTTTCCAGGGGGGGGTACAATGAGCAGTTCTTC. It is translated as CASSLSRGGYNEQFF.

This chain joins TRBV2 and TRBJ2-1, with D perhaps given as TRBD1 or TRBD2 (5 bases each). The germline V and J ends were trimmed by 5 bases and 4 bases, with 12 bases remaining between them. The CDR3 is 14 amino acids. CDR1 and CDR2 (germline): SNHLY, FYNNEI. The CDR3 region is CASSRDPPYNEQFF. The CDR3 DNA reads TGTGCCAGCAGTCGGGACCCCCCTTACAATGAGCAGTTCTTC.

This chain connects TRBV11-2 to TRBJ1-2; unclear D gene. The V and J ends lost 0 bases and 4 bases respectively, with 6 bases between them. CDR1 and CDR2 (germline): SGHAT, FQNNGV. The CDR3 sequence is 13 residues long. CDR3 DNA: TGTGCCAGCAGCTTAGATACCACCTATGGCTACACCTTC. As protein: CASSLDTTYGYTF.

The V call is TRBV14, the J call TRBJ1-1; possible D gene TRBD1, 5 bases. The CDR3 has 16 amino acids. The germline gives CDR1 SGHDN, CDR2 FVKESK. V was trimmed by 0 bases and J by 4 bases, leaving 15 bases between them. The CDR3 spells CASSQDGWGSGTEAFF. CDR3 nucleotides: TGTGCCAGCAGCCAAGATGGATGGGGGTCCGGCACTGAAGCTTTCTTT.

The chain uses TRBV11-2 and TRBJ1-2, with D uncertain. The CDR3 has 14 amino acids. Germline V CDR1 and CDR2: SGHAT, FQNNGV. Deletions cut 0 bases from V and 3 bases from J, with 8 bases between. CDR3 sequence: CASSLERDYYGYTF. The CDR3 nucleotides read TGTGCCAGCAGCTTAGAGAGGGATTACTATGGCTACACCTTC.

The chain employs TRBV10-3 and TRBJ1-4, with TRBD1 matching 9 bases. J was trimmed by 5 bases and V by 0 bases; bases with no gene match: 1. This CDR3 is 15 amino acids long. From germline, CDR1 is ENHRY and CDR2 SYGVKD. For the CDR3, the DNA is TGTGCCATCAGTGAGTCGGGGACAGGGAATGAAAAACTGTTTTTT. Protein product: CAISESGTGNEKLFF.

This chain joins TRBV28 and TRBJ1-5, with 12 bases aligning to TRBD1. The CDR3 sequence is 15 residues long. Per the germline V gene, CDR1 is MDHEN and CDR2 is SYDVKM. V lost 6 bases, J lost 7 bases, and 7 bases stayed unmatched. The CDR3 region has the DNA TGTGCCAGCAGGTCCGGGACAGGGGGCCGACAGCCCCAGCATTTT. This sequence encodes CASRSGTGGRQPQHF.

CDR3 nucleotides: TGTGCCAGCAGCCGGACCTACCCCTACGAGCAGTACTTC. Residues: CASSRTYPYEQYF. The chain uses TRBV14 and TRBJ2-7; no definite D call. The CDR3 has 13 residues. Per the germline V gene, CDR1 is SGHDN and CDR2 is FVKESK. The V end lost 4 bases, the J end lost 2 bases, and 9 bases lay between the germline ends. The full variable domain, completed using reference TRBV14 and TRBJ2-7, is EAGVTQFPSHSVIEKGQTVTLRCDPISGHDNLYWYRRVMGKEIKFLLHFVKESKQDESGMPNNRFLAERTGGTYSTLKVQPAELEDSGVYFCASSRTYPYEQYFGPGTRLTVT.